This passage covers 23 T cell receptor beta chains from one sample sequenced in a study of blood T cell repertoires in COVID-19. Assay used: immunoSEQ multiplex PCR; TCRdb lists only in-frame clones, some missing. This sample has over 200,000 clones, with approximately 88% found just once. The material sequenced was PBMCs or T cells enriched from blood (not recorded which). These receptors all stem from a woman in her thirties or forties with acute COVID-19.

The rearrangement uses TRBV6-5 and TRBJ1-2; D ambiguous. Germline V gene lookup returns CDR1 MNHEY and CDR2 SVGAGI. The CDR3 is made up of 14 amino acids. The germline V and J ends were trimmed by 6 bases and 4 bases, with 15 bases remaining between them. The CDR3 loop reads CASRSVGSGYGYTF. CDR3 sequence (DNA): TGTGCCAGCAGATCCGTCGGGAGTGGCTATGGCTACACCTTC.

This chain connects TRBV5-1 to TRBJ2-1; 15 bases line up with TRBD2. After removal of 0 bases from V and 7 bases from J, the junction contained 2 bases not matched to a gene. This CDR3 region has 16 residues. CDR1 is SGHRS, CDR2 YFSETQ, per germline. In nucleotides, the CDR3 is TGCGCCAGCAGCTTGGGGACTAGCGGGGGGGTTAATGAGCAGTTCTTC. It specifies CASSLGTSGGVNEQFF. The full variable domain, rest sourced from reference TRBV5-1 and TRBJ2-1, is KAGVTQTPRYLIKTRGQQVTLSCSPISGHRSVSWYQQTPGQGLQFLFEYFSETQRNKGNFPGRFSGRQFSNSRSEMNVSTLELGDSALYLCASSLGTSGGVNEQFFGPGTRLTVL.

This clone was counted a single time. CDR3 nucleotide sequence: TGCAGCGTGGGACAGCCAGGAGAGACCCAGTACTTC. Translated: CSVGQPGETQYF. The gene calls are TRBV29-1 and TRBJ2-5; 7 nucleotides line up with TRBD1. The CDR3 sequence is 12 residues long. The germline V gene has CDR1 SQVTM and CDR2 ANQGSEA. J was trimmed by 4 bases and V by 6 bases; bases with no gene match: 5.

This chain links TRBV11-2 with TRBJ1-6; 7 bases match TRBD1. Germline V gene lookup returns CDR1 SGHAT and CDR2 FQNNGV. The CDR3 covers 15 residues. The junction had 7 bases not matched to a gene; V was cut back by 4 bases and J by 7 bases. The CDR3 DNA reads as TGTGCCAGCAGCTCCCACGGACAGGCCAATTCACCCCTCCACTTT. The encoded protein is CASSSHGQANSPLHF.

The CDR3 protein is CAWRPIRGGATEAFF. The CDR3 nucleotides are TGTGCCTGGAGACCCATTCGGGGAGGGGCCACTGAAGCTTTCTTT. The J gene is TRBJ1-1, the V gene TRBV30, with D possibly matching TRBD1 (5 bases). The germline gives CDR1 GTSNPN, CDR2 SVGIG (reference sequence). The CDR3 extends over 15 amino acids. The V end lost 3 bases, the J end lost 4 bases, and 18 bases lay between the germline ends.

This clone has just a few counts. The gene calls are TRBV30 and TRBJ1-6; 10 nucleotides agree with TRBD1. CDR1 and CDR2 from the germline V gene are GTSNPN and SVGIG (reference sequence). V dropped 3 bases and J dropped 4; count of bases not matched to a gene: 3. The CDR3 covers 15 residues. CDR3 in DNA: TGTGCCTGGAGGAGGGACAGGGGATATAATTCACCCCTCCACTTT. It encodes CAWRRDRGYNSPLHF.

The chain carries TRBV5-1 and TRBJ1-1; 7 nucleotides match TRBD1. The CDR3 runs 14 residues. In germline, CDR1 is SGHRS, CDR2 YFSETQ. V dropped 3 bases and J dropped 0; count of bases not matched to a gene: 2. The CDR3 DNA follows: TGCGCCAGCAGCTCCACAGGGGTGAACACTGAAGCTTTCTTT. Translated: CASSSTGVNTEAFF.

The CDR3, as DNA: TGTGCCAGCAGCCCACTGGGAGATACTGAAGCTTTCTTT. Residues: CASSPLGDTEAFF. The gene calls are TRBV5-4 and TRBJ1-1; D is ambiguous. Germline-derived CDR1 and CDR2 are SGHNT and YYREEE (reference sequence). Trimming shortened V by 4 bases and J by 5 bases, and 12 bases separated the two germline ends. The length of the CDR3 is 13 residues.

This chain joins TRBV15 and TRBJ1-1; 7 nucleotides match TRBD1. The CDR3 totals 12 residues. Looked up from germline, CDR1 is LNHNV and CDR2 is YYDKDF (reference sequence). Trimming cost V 5 bases and J 5 bases; bases outside gene matches: 2. DNA of the CDR3: TGTGCCACCAGCCTCAGGGGGACTGAAGCTTTCTTT. Amino acids: CATSLRGTEAFF.

The chain links TRBV4-3 to TRBJ2-2; 7 positions match TRBD2. V gave up 1 base and J gave up 2 bases; unmatched junction bases: 1. Germline V gene lookup returns CDR1 LGHNA and CDR2 YSLEER. The CDR3 length is 15 residues. For the CDR3, the DNA is TGCGCCAGCAGCCAAGCTAGCGGAAACACCGGGGAGCTGTTTTTT. Its protein is CASSQASGNTGELFF.

The V and J genes are TRBV7-2 and TRBJ1-5; tentatively, D is TRBD1 (6 bases). The CDR3 has 15 residues. Germline values: CDR1 SGHTA, CDR2 FQGNSA. V was pared by 1 base and J by 3 bases, with 10 bases between. The CDR3 spells CASSLEQGANQPQHF. The CDR3 DNA is TGTGCCAGCAGCTTAGAACAGGGAGCCAATCAGCCCCAGCATTTT.

The rearrangement links TRBV7-6 to TRBJ2-1; 8 positions agree with TRBD1. Trimming cost V 1 base and J 7 bases; bases outside gene matches: 0. Per the germline V gene, CDR1 is SGHVS and CDR2 is FNYEAQ. CDR3 length equals 13 residues. The CDR3: CASSLGQGNEQFF. The CDR3 DNA follows: TGTGCCAGCAGCTTAGGACAGGGGAATGAGCAGTTCTTC. Complete variable domain (other parts from reference TRBV7-6 and TRBJ2-1): GAGVSQSPRYKVTKRGQDVALRCDPISGHVSLYWYRQALGQGPEFLTYFNYEAQQDKSGLPNDRFSAERPEGSISTLTIQRTEQRDSAMYRCASSLGQGNEQFFGPGTRLTVL.

The J gene is TRBJ2-7, the V gene TRBV24-1; 9 bases align to TRBD1. The CDR3 has 17 amino acids. The V and J ends lost 3 bases and 5 bases, in that order; junction bases with no gene match: 13. Per germline, CDR1 KGHDR and CDR2 SFDVKD. The CDR3 loop is CATSDGIDRGGINEQYF. The CDR3 bases are TGTGCCACCAGTGATGGGATAGACAGGGGGGGTATCAACGAGCAGTACTTC.

On this clone: One end of the junction fails to match germline, which may point to a read error. The gene calls are TRBV7-7 and TRBJ2-5, with TRBD1 identical over 8 bases. CDR3 length: 15 residues. Germline-derived CDR1 and CDR2 are SSHAT and FNYEAQ (reference sequence). CDR3 DNA: TGTGCTAGCAGCCAGACCGGGACAGGAGAAGAGACCCAGTACTTC. As protein: CASSQTGTGEETQYF. The full variable domain, completed using reference TRBV7-7 and TRBJ2-5, is GAGVSQSPRYKVTKRGQDVTLRCDPISSHATLYWYQQALGQGPEFLTYFNYEAQPDKSGLPSDRFSAERPEGSISTLTIQRTEQRDSAMYRCASSQTGTGEETQYFGPGTRLLVL.

V gene TRBV24-1 combines with J gene TRBJ1-2; 7 bases are shared with TRBD1. The V gene's germline CDR1 is KGHDR and CDR2 SFDVKD. Trimming took 4 bases from V and 4 from J; bases not matched to a gene: 5. This CDR3 comprises 14 residues. CDR3: CATSDDRDLYGYTF. The CDR3 DNA reads as TGTGCCACCAGTGACGACAGGGACCTCTATGGCTACACCTTC.

This clone occurred once. The chain couples TRBV13 to TRBJ2-5; D is possibly TRBD1 (5 bases). CDR3 length equals 14 residues. V lost 5 bases and J 1 base, leaving 11 bases between the germline ends. The V gene's germline CDR1 is PRHDT and CDR2 FYEKMQ (reference sequence). For the CDR3, the DNA is TGTGCCAGCAGCCCGGAGACAGCCCAAGAGACCCAGTACTTC. Its protein is CASSPETAQETQYF.

The V and J genes are TRBV3-1 (or the pseudogene TRBV3-2) and TRBJ2-2, with D maybe TRBD1 (5 bases). Germline lookup yields CDR1 LGHDT and CDR2 YNNKEL (reference sequence). CDR3 size: 15 residues. V lost 0 bases and J 4 bases, leaving 9 bases between the germline ends. The CDR3 sequence: CASSQEQVVTGELFF. CDR3 sequence (DNA): TGTGCCAGCAGCCAAGAACAGGTGGTCACCGGGGAGCTGTTTTTT.

The gene calls are TRBV4-1 and TRBJ2-3, with a possible D match to TRBD2 (6 bases). The CDR3 extends over 15 amino acids. Germline CDR1 MGHRA, CDR2 YSYEKL. With 0 bases removed from V and 6 bases from J, the gap between germline ends came to 13 bases. This CDR3 reads CASSQERDLIDTQYF. DNA for the CDR3: TGCGCCAGCAGCCAAGAGCGGGACCTCATTGATACGCAGTATTTT.

The chain is built from TRBV4-3 and TRBJ1-1; the D is unclear. V gave up 0 bases and J gave up 2 bases, with 10 bases separating them. Germline V gene sequence: CDR1 LGHNA, CDR2 YSLEER. The CDR3 extends over 15 amino acids. The CDR3 sequence: CASSQELGINTEAFF. CDR3 DNA: TGCGCCAGCAGCCAAGAACTAGGGATCAACACTGAAGCTTTCTTT.

The rearrangement links TRBV12-3 or TRBV12-4 to TRBJ2-1; no firm D call. This CDR3 spans 13 amino acids. V was clipped by 6 bases and J by 8 bases, with 14 bases between them. This CDR3 reads CASSYYALDEQFF. The CDR3 DNA reads TGTGCCAGCAGCTACTACGCGTTGGATGAGCAGTTCTTC.

The gene calls are TRBV13 and TRBJ2-3; 9 bases agree with TRBD2. V dropped 5 bases and J dropped 2; count of bases not matched to a gene: 8. The CDR3 is made up of 16 amino acids. Germline CDR1 is PRHDT and CDR2 is FYEKMQ (reference sequence). As DNA, the CDR3 is TGTGCCAGCAGCATGCTCGCGGGGGGGCACACAGATACGCAGTATTTT. It encodes CASSMLAGGHTDTQYF.

This chain uses TRBV5-8 with TRBJ2-3; 7 nucleotides align to TRBD2. Germline trimming cut 1 base from V and 0 bases from J; bases unmatched to any gene: 8. Germline CDR1 reads SGHTS; CDR2 reads YDEGEE. CDR3 length: 17 amino acids. CDR3 nucleotides: TGTGCCAGCAGCTTGTGGGGTCCGGGGGGAAGCACAGATACGCAGTATTTT. It specifies CASSLWGPGGSTDTQYF.

This rearrangement joins TRBV24-1 to TRBJ2-3, with 8 bases that match TRBD1. Trimming at V came to 3 bases and at J to 2 bases, leaving 3 bases not matched to a gene. Looked up from germline, CDR1 is KGHDR and CDR2 is SFDVKD. The CDR3 contains 15 residues. The CDR3 DNA reads TGTGCCACCAGTGATCCGGACAGGGACACAGATACGCAGTATTTT. This encodes CATSDPDRDTDTQYF.